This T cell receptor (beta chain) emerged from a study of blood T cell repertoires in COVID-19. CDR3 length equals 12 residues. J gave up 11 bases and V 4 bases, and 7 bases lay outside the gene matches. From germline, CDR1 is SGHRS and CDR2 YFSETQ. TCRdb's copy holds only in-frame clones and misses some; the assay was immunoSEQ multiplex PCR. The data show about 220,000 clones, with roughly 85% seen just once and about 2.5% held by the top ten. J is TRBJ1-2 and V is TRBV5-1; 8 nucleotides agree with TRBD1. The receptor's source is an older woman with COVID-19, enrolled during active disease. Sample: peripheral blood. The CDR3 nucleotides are TGCGCCAGCAGCCCCGGACAGGGACTTTACACCTTC. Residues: CASSPGQGLYTF. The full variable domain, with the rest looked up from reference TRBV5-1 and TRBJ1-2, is KAGVTQTPRYLIKTRGQQVTLSCSPISGHRSVSWYQQTPGQGLQFLFEYFSETQRNKGNFPGRFSGRQFSNSRSEMNVSTLELGDSALYLCASSPGQGLYTFGSGTRLTVV.